The TCR beta chain described here comes from a study of blood T cell repertoires in COVID-19. As for the study in general: COVID-19 samples, acute and convalescent, were from the United States, Italy and Spain.

Repertoires were generated with immunoSEQ multiplex PCR, while TCRdb's copy carries only in-frame clones and drops some. The table records approximately 200,000 clones, about 86% of them present only once. V dropped 8 bases and J dropped 3 bases, with 29 bases sitting between them. The CDR3 loop spans 18 amino acids. CDR1 and CDR2 from the germline V gene are MNHEY and SMNVEV (reference sequence). Sequencing was carried out using peripheral blood. V is TRBV27 and J is TRBJ2-7; possibly TRBD1 for D (6 bases). The receptor was isolated from a woman aged 25 to 39 with active or convalescent COVID-19. The CDR3 DNA reads as TGTGCCAGCCCCTCCCCCAGGGGTGGCCCCCTATTGCACTACGAGCAGTACTTC. This translates into CASPSPRGGPLLHYEQYF.